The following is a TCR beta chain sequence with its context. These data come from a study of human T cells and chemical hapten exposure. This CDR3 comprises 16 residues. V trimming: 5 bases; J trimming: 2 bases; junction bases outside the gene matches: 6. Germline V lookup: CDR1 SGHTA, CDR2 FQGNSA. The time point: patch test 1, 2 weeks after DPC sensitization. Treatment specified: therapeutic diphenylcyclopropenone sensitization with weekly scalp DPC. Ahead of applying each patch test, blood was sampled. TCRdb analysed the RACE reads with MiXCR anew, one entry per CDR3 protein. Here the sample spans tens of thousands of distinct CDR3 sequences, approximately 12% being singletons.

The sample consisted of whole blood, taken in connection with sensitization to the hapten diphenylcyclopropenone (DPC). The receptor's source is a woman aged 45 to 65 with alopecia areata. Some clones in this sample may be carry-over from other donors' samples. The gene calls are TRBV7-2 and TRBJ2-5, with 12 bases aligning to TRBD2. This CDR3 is CASSRRTSGDQETQYF. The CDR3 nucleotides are TGTGCCAGCAGCCGAAGGACTAGCGGGGATCAAGAGACCCAGTACTTC.